These 20 T cell receptor beta chains share one sample of origin, sequenced in a study of blood T cell repertoires in COVID-19. Measured with immunoSEQ multiplex PCR; TCRdb has only the in-frame clones, and not every one. The sample has a few hundred thousand clones; around 84% are singletons. Sequencing was done on a sample of PBMCs or T cells enriched from blood (not recorded which). Receptors were obtained from a man aged 25-45 years who had recovered from COVID-19.

This clone has more than one count but fewer than ten. This chain's CDR3 is CSVAYTGGAGGYTF. The DNA for the CDR3 is TGCAGCGTGGCATATACAGGGGGCGCAGGTGGCTACACCTTC. This chain connects TRBV29-1 to TRBJ1-2; 9 positions match TRBD1. The CDR3 spans 14 residues. CDR1 is SQVTM and CDR2 is ANQGSEA in the germline V gene. J was trimmed by 7 bases and V by 6 bases; bases with no gene match: 12.

The chain's CDR3 is CASSGRAAHQPQHF. In nucleotides, the CDR3 is TGTGCCAGTAGTGGGAGGGCAGCCCATCAGCCCCAGCATTTT. The rearrangement joins TRBV19 to TRBJ1-5; D gene unclear. Trimming left V 5 bases short and J 5 bases short, with 13 bases between. This CDR3 comprises 14 residues. Per germline, CDR1 LNHDA and CDR2 SQIVND (reference sequence).

V usage is TRBV7-2 and J usage is TRBJ1-1; D is ambiguous. The CDR3 has 13 amino acids. The germline CDR1 and CDR2 sequences are SGHTA and FQGNSA. Trimming removed 1 base from V and 1 base from J, with 4 bases in between. The CDR3 DNA reads TGTGCCAGCAGCTTAGGCAGGAACACTGAAGCTTTCTTT. This codes for CASSLGRNTEAFF. The complete variable domain, with remaining parts taken from reference TRBV7-2 and TRBJ1-1, reads GAGVSQSPSNKVTEKGKDVELRCDPISGHTALYWYRQSLGQGLEFLIYFQGNSAPDKSGLPSDRFSAERTGGSVSTLTIQRTQQEDSAVYLCASSLGRNTEAFFGQGTRLTVV.

Concerning this clone itself: At the DNA level, this CDR3 is encoded by other sequences in the same sample as well. V is TRBV5-4 and J is TRBJ2-7; tentatively, D is TRBD2 (6 bases). The CDR3 extends over 14 amino acids. Trimming took off 4 bases at V and 3 bases at J, with 14 bases between the two ends. The germline gives CDR1 SGHNT, CDR2 YYREEE (reference sequence). The CDR3 region has the DNA TGTGCCAGCAGCGAGTCGGGGGTGAGCTACGAGCAGTACTTC. It specifies CASSESGVSYEQYF.

The CDR3 DNA is TGCGCCAGCAGCCAAGGTCCGGTTTATCAGGGAAGTGGTCAGCCCCAGCATTTT. It specifies CASSQGPVYQGSGQPQHF. V gene TRBV4-1 combines with J gene TRBJ1-5; TRBD1 might be the D (5 bases). CDR3 length: 18 residues. Per the germline V gene, CDR1 is MGHRA and CDR2 is YSYEKL. With 1 base removed from V and 6 bases from J, the gap between germline ends came to 22 bases.

The chain carries TRBV18 and TRBJ1-5; D not certain. The germline CDR1 and CDR2 sequences are KGHSH and LQKENI. The CDR3 sequence is 14 residues long. Trimming cost V 3 bases and J 4 bases, with 10 bases left between them. Here the CDR3 reads CASSPTRDNQPQHF. CDR3 nucleotides: TGTGCCAGCTCACCTACGAGGGATAATCAGCCCCAGCATTTT.

This sequence joins TRBV30 and TRBJ1-4; the match to TRBD1 covers 7 bases. Germline V gene data show CDR1 as GTSNPN and CDR2 as SVGIG (reference sequence). V lost 8 bases, J lost 4 bases, and 4 bases stayed unmatched. The CDR3 consists of 12 residues. CDR3 sequence: CAQTGYNEKLFF. The CDR3 coding sequence is TGTGCCCAGACAGGGTATAATGAAAAACTGTTTTTT.

This clone was observed once. This chain's CDR3 is CASSWDRETNEKLFF. CDR3 coding DNA: TGCGCCAGCAGCTGGGACAGGGAAACTAATGAAAAACTGTTTTTT. The chain recombines TRBV5-1 with TRBJ1-4; TRBD1 matches 9 bases. Germline V lookup: CDR1 SGHRS, CDR2 YFSETQ. The CDR3 covers 15 residues. Unmatched junction bases numbered 1, after V lost 3 bases and J lost 1 base.

This clone was detected a few times. This chain connects TRBV5-1 to TRBJ2-7, with 7 positions matching TRBD1. V shed 3 bases and J 2 bases; nucleotides not matched to a gene: 8. This CDR3 region has 15 residues. In germline, CDR1 is SGHRS, CDR2 YFSETQ. The DNA for the CDR3 is TGCGCCAGCAGCTCCGGGACAGCGGCCCCCTACGAGCAGTACTTC. It codes for CASSSGTAAPYEQYF.

This clone was counted once. The V and J genes are TRBV6-5 and TRBJ1-1; D is undetermined. Germline V gives CDR1 MNHEY, CDR2 SVGAGI. Trimming took 5 bases from V and 10 from J, leaving 17 bases between them. This CDR3 spans 13 amino acids. The CDR3 reads CASSPTEEDLAFF. In DNA form, the CDR3 reads TGTGCCAGCAGTCCGACGGAGGAGGATTTAGCTTTCTTT.

This chain joins TRBV27 and TRBJ2-3; a weak D match, TRBD1 (6 bases). The CDR3 is 16 residues long. CDR1 MNHEY and CDR2 SMNVEV come from the germline V gene (reference sequence). Trimming left V 2 bases short and J 4 bases short, with 16 bases between. The CDR3 region has the DNA TGTGCCAGCAGTTTACGTGGCAGGGACAACCCAGATACGCAGTATTTT. Translating gives CASSLRGRDNPDTQYF.

The rearrangement links TRBV7-2 to TRBJ2-7; 8 bases map to TRBD2. Germline V gives CDR1 SGHTA, CDR2 FQGNSA. CDR3 size: 14 residues. V shed 5 bases and J 6 bases; nucleotides not matched to a gene: 9. The CDR3 loop reads CASSGGTSSVEQYF. CDR3 nucleotide sequence: TGTGCCAGCAGCGGGGGGACTAGTTCTGTCGAGCAGTACTTC.

CDR3 coding DNA: TGTGCCATGAGCGGGACCTCCTACAATGAGCAGTTCTTC. Protein: CAMSGTSYNEQFF. V and J are TRBV10-3 and TRBJ2-1; TRBD2 matches at 7 bases. This CDR3 has 13 residues. The ends lost 9 bases at V and 0 bases at J; junction bases unmatched: 2. Germline assignment: CDR1 ENHRY and CDR2 SYGVKD.

This chain joins TRBV6-5 and TRBJ2-1, with 7 bases that match TRBD1. The CDR3 contains 14 residues. The V segment lost 5 bases and the J segment 5 bases; nucleotides outside the gene matches: 6. Germline values: CDR1 MNHEY, CDR2 SVGAGI. CDR3 in amino acids: CASSRQGLNNEQFF. The CDR3 DNA reads as TGTGCCAGCAGTAGACAGGGTCTGAACAATGAGCAGTTCTTC.

This rearrangement joins TRBV3-1 (or the pseudogene TRBV3-2) to TRBJ1-1; 11 bases align to TRBD1. There are 20 residues in the CDR3. The junction had 24 bases not matched to a gene; V was cut back by 4 bases and J by 8 bases. Germline V gene data show CDR1 as LGHDT and CDR2 as YNNKEL (reference sequence). CDR3 nucleotides: TGTGCCAGCAGCCCCACAAGAGGTTATTGGGGACAGGGGGGGAGTTTCGAAGCTTTCTTT. It specifies CASSPTRGYWGQGGSFEAFF.

CDR3 protein: CASSRSELRAETYEQYF. CDR3 coding DNA: TGTGCCAGCAGCAGATCCGAATTGAGGGCAGAAACCTACGAGCAGTACTTC. The V gene is TRBV27, the J gene TRBJ2-7, with D maybe TRBD2 (5 bases). CDR1 and CDR2 (germline): MNHEY, SMNVEV (reference sequence). The CDR3 is 17 amino acids. Trimming stripped 6 bases from V and 2 bases from J, with 23 bases between.

V gene TRBV11-2 combines with J gene TRBJ1-3; a weak D match, TRBD1 (5 bases). Per germline, CDR1 SGHAT and CDR2 FQNNGV. This CDR3 is built from 17 residues. Trimming cost V 5 bases and J 0 bases, with 17 bases left between them. CDR3 sequence: CASSPNRQRLSGNTIYF. The CDR3 DNA is TGTGCCAGCAGCCCCAACCGACAGCGACTCTCTGGAAACACCATATATTTT.

The J gene is TRBJ2-7, the V gene TRBV30; TRBD1 matches at 8 bases. V dropped 5 bases and J dropped 4; count of bases not matched to a gene: 10. This CDR3 contains 14 residues. Germline loops: CDR1 GTSNPN, CDR2 SVGIG (reference sequence). The CDR3 region has the DNA TGTGCCTGGGACCAGGGGGCCGAGTATTACGAGCAGTACTTC. Encoded protein: CAWDQGAEYYEQYF.

CDR3 sequence reads: CASSYSSTVSSEKLFF. CDR3 DNA: TGTGCCAGCAGTTACTCGTCGACAGTCTCGAGTGAAAAACTGTTTTTT. The chain joins TRBV6-5 to TRBJ1-4, with a tentative D call TRBD1 (5 bases). V was trimmed by 0 bases and J by 7 bases, leaving 15 bases between them. The CDR3 is made up of 16 amino acids. The germline gives CDR1 MNHEY, CDR2 SVGAGI.

This clone was counted between two and nine times. The gene calls are TRBV5-1 and TRBJ1-6; 7 bases agree with TRBD1. Germline V gives CDR1 SGHRS, CDR2 YFSETQ. After removal of 6 bases from V and 6 bases from J, the junction contained 12 bases not matched to a gene. The CDR3 loop spans 16 amino acids. CDR3 region: CASNPLPGQINSPLHF. The CDR3 coding sequence is TGCGCCAGCAACCCACTTCCGGGACAGATTAATTCACCCCTCCACTTT.